This entry lists 15 T cell receptor beta chains sequenced from one sample in a study of blood T cell repertoires in COVID-19. The table came from immunoSEQ multiplex PCR; TCRdb's copy has only in-frame clones and leaves some out. The data hold around 250,000 clones, with nearly 90% observed a single time. The specimen sequenced was peripheral blood. These TCRs come from a human donor in a cohort sampled during active COVID-19.

This sequence joins TRBV19 and TRBJ1-2; TRBD1 might be the D (6 bases). Trimming cost V 7 bases and J 6 bases, with 24 bases left between them. CDR1 LNHDA and CDR2 SQIVND come from the germline V gene (reference sequence). This CDR3 has 16 amino acids. The CDR3 here is CASKNEWGPGENGYTF. CDR3 coding DNA: TGTGCCAGTAAAAATGAATGGGGGCCAGGGGAGAATGGCTACACCTTC.

The chain carries TRBV5-1 and TRBJ2-3, with TRBD2 as a possible D gene (5 bases). This CDR3 spans 15 amino acids. The V gene's germline CDR1 is SGHRS and CDR2 YFSETQ. V was clipped by 7 bases and J by 0 bases, with 15 bases between them. The CDR3 DNA follows: TGCGCCAGCCTCGAGGGTATTTCTAGCACAGATACGCAGTATTTT. Translation: CASLEGISSTDTQYF.

V is TRBV4-1 and J is TRBJ1-4, with D unclear. This CDR3 is 12 amino acids long. Germline values: CDR1 MGHRA, CDR2 YSYEKL. V was pared by 4 bases and J by 8 bases, with 8 bases between. The CDR3 protein is CASSPGREKLFF. The CDR3 DNA is TGCGCCAGCAGCCCTGGGAGGGAAAAACTGTTTTTT.

CDR3 sequence: CASSYSAGSLDYEQYF. The CDR3 DNA is TGTGCCAGCAGTTATTCGGCGGGATCCCTGGACTACGAGCAGTACTTC. V usage is TRBV27 and J usage is TRBJ2-7; TRBD2 is a possible D gene (6 bases). The CDR3 runs to 16 residues. Germline-derived CDR1 and CDR2 are MNHEY and SMNVEV (reference sequence). V gave up 4 bases and J gave up 3 bases, with 19 bases separating them.

V is TRBV28 and J is TRBJ1-2; possible D gene TRBD1, 5 bases. Germline V gene lookup returns CDR1 MDHEN and CDR2 SYDVKM. This CDR3 comprises 14 residues. V lost 6 bases to trimming and J lost 0 bases, with 11 bases between them. CDR3 region: CASSRTQTNYGYTF. DNA for the CDR3: TGTGCCAGCAGCCGGACACAGACTAACTATGGCTACACCTTC.

The V call is TRBV6-1, the J call TRBJ2-1; the match to TRBD2 covers 9 bases. V was pared by 1 base and J by 5 bases, with 3 bases of the junction left unmatched. The CDR3 length is 15 residues. Germline V CDR1 and CDR2: MNHNS, SASEGT. CDR3 residues: CASSEGGGANNEQFF. In DNA form, the CDR3 reads TGTGCCAGCAGTGAAGGCGGGGGGGCAAACAATGAGCAGTTCTTC.

The genes are TRBV7-2 and TRBJ2-2; TRBD2 matches at 9 bases. The V gene end was trimmed by 6 bases and the J gene end by 6 bases; junction bases not matched to a gene: 11. Germline CDR1 SGHTA, CDR2 FQGNSA. This CDR3 comprises 16 residues. The CDR3 nucleotides read TGTGCCAGCAGTAGCGTAGGCGGGGGGGCCGCCGGGGAGCTGTTTTTT. It encodes CASSSVGGGAAGELFF.

The chain uses TRBV5-4 and TRBJ2-7; perhaps TRBD1 as D (5 bases). This CDR3 is 13 amino acids long. V was cut by 2 bases and J by 7 bases, with 13 bases left in between. Germline loops: CDR1 SGHNT, CDR2 YYREEE (reference sequence). CDR3 region: CASSFPSSGEQYF. In DNA, the CDR3 is TGTGCCAGCAGCTTCCCCTCTTCAGGGGAGCAGTACTTC.

The chain links TRBV27 to TRBJ2-5; 12 bases are shared with TRBD2. This CDR3 comprises 15 residues. In germline, CDR1 is MNHEY, CDR2 SMNVEV (reference sequence). Trimming at V came to 4 bases and at J to 2 bases, leaving 2 bases not matched to a gene. This CDR3 reads CASSSTSGGQETQYF. The CDR3 nucleotides read TGTGCCAGCAGTTCGACTAGCGGGGGTCAAGAGACCCAGTACTTC.

The chain uses TRBV5-4 and TRBJ2-7, with 8 nucleotides matching TRBD1. Germline V gene lookup returns CDR1 SGHNT and CDR2 YYREEE (reference sequence). This CDR3 contains 15 residues. V dropped 0 bases and J dropped 3; count of bases not matched to a gene: 5. Written as DNA, the CDR3 is TGTGCCAGCAGCTTGGGAGCAGGGGGCTTCTACGAGCAGTACTTC. This codes for CASSLGAGGFYEQYF.

This chain connects TRBV5-4 to TRBJ2-7; 10 nucleotides agree with TRBD1. V was clipped by 0 bases and J by 4 bases; unmatched bases: 4. The CDR3 extends over 15 amino acids. CDR1 and CDR2 (germline): SGHNT, YYREEE (reference sequence). CDR3 DNA sequence: TGTGCCAGCAGCTTGGAGACAGGGGGCTTGTACGAGCAGTACTTC. Encoded protein: CASSLETGGLYEQYF.

This rearrangement joins TRBV2 to TRBJ2-7; possible D gene TRBD1, 6 bases. Per germline, CDR1 SNHLY and CDR2 FYNNEI. The V end was cut by 1 base, the J end by 2 bases, with 12 bases between. CDR3 length equals 15 residues. DNA for the CDR3: TGTGCCAGCAGTGAAGGGGGACAATTGACCTACGAGCAGTACTTC. Translated: CASSEGGQLTYEQYF. The full variable domain, with the rest looked up from reference TRBV2 and TRBJ2-7, is EPEVTQTPSHQVTQMGQEVILRCVPISNHLYFYWYRQILGQKVEFLVSFYNNEISEKSEIFDDQFSVERPDGSNFTLKIRSTKLEDSAMYFCASSEGGQLTYEQYFGPGTRLTVT.

The genes are TRBV24-1 and TRBJ1-6; D call uncertain. Germline CDR1 reads KGHDR; CDR2 reads SFDVKD. The V gene lost 0 bases and the J gene lost 9 bases, with 11 bases spanning the gap. The CDR3 is 15 amino acids. CDR3 sequence: CATSDLHGVGSPLHF. The CDR3 coding sequence is TGTGCCACCAGTGATTTGCACGGGGTGGGTTCACCCCTCCACTTT.

This chain connects TRBV30 to TRBJ1-2, with D possibly matching TRBD1 (5 bases). Germline V CDR1 and CDR2: GTSNPN, SVGIG (reference sequence). Trimming cost V 4 bases and J 9 bases, with 18 bases left between them. This CDR3 region has 13 residues. CDR3 region: CAWTLTGAKSYTF. The CDR3 DNA sequence: TGTGCCTGGACATTAACAGGTGCTAAAAGCTACACCTTC.

The chain uses TRBV4-1 and TRBJ2-1, with 7 positions matching TRBD2. The V segment lost 0 bases and the J segment 2 bases; nucleotides outside the gene matches: 10. This CDR3 spans 18 amino acids. Per the germline V gene, CDR1 is MGHRA and CDR2 is YSYEKL. CDR3 in amino acids: CASSQDLASGGTYNEQFF. The DNA of the CDR3 is TGCGCCAGCAGCCAAGATTTGGCTAGCGGCGGGACCTACAATGAGCAGTTCTTC.